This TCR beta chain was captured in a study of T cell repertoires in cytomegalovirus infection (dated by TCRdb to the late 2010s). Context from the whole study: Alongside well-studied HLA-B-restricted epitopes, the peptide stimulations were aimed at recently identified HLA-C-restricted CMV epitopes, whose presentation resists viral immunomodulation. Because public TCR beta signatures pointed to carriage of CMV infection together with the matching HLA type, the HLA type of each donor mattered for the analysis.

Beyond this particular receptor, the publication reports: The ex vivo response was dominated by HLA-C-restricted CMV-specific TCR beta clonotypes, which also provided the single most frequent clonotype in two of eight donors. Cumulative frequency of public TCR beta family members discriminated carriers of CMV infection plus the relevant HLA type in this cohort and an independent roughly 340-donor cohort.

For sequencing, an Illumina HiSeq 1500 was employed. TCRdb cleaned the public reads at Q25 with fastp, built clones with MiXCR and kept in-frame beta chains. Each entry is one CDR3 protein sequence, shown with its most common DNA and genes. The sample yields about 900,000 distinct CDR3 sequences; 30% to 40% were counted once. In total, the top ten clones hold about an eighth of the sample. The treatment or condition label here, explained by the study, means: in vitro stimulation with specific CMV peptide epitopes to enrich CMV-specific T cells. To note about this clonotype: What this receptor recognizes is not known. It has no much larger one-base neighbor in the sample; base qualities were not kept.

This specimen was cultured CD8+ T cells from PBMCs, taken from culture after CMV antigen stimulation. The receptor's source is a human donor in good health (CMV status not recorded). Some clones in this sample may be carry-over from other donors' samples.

The bases read TGCAGCGTTGATAGCGGGGGGCCCTCCTACAATGAGCAGTTCTTC. This gives the protein CSVDSGGPSYNEQFF. The chain was built from TRBV29-1 and TRBJ2-1, and 10 junction bases match TRBD2. V is pruned by 3 bases and J by 0 bases, leaving 2 bases of the junction without a gene match. The CDR3 starts with the cysteine, ends with the phenylalanine, and has 15 residues. Only the CDR3 DNA is retained, 45 bases long and in frame from the first base. In the germline V gene, CDR1 corresponds to SQVTM and CDR2 to ANQGSEA.